Listed here are 13 T cell receptor beta chains from one sample, sequenced in a study of beta chain features in type 1 diabetes. As every portion of the isolated RNA was reverse transcribed, the sequencing read expressed TCRB transcripts. Sequenced by immunoSEQ multiplex PCR; TCRdb stores in-frame clones only, minus some. The table has 300,000 or so clones, 7.5% to 9% seen once. Sequenced sample: central memory CD4+ T cells from blood. These receptors were collected from a young woman in good health.

This clone was observed a handful of times. The gene calls are TRBV28 and TRBJ2-5; TRBD1 agrees at 7 bases. Germline V lookup: CDR1 MDHEN, CDR2 SYDVKM. The CDR3 spans 17 residues. Unmatched junction bases numbered 17, after V lost 8 bases and J lost 2 bases. This CDR3 reads CASFPIPPHRGQETQYF. CDR3 DNA sequence: TGTGCCAGCTTCCCCATCCCCCCACACAGGGGACAAGAGACCCAGTACTTC.

This clone was seen many times. This chain links TRBV10-3 with TRBJ2-5; TRBD1 might be the D (6 bases). With 2 bases removed from V and 2 bases from J, the gap between germline ends came to 12 bases. Germline CDR1 reads ENHRY; CDR2 reads SYGVKD. The CDR3 has 15 amino acids. Here the CDR3 DNA reads TGTGCCATCAGTGAGCAGGACAGCCGGCAAGAGACCCAGTACTTC. Its protein product is CAISEQDSRQETQYF.

The chain recombines TRBV4-2 with TRBJ1-1; D not certain. This CDR3 region has 15 residues. V was trimmed by 0 bases and J by 0 bases, leaving 8 bases between them. Germline loops: CDR1 LGHNA, CDR2 YNFKEQ. The CDR3 here is CASSQDGMMNTEAFF. CDR3 DNA: TGTGCCAGCAGCCAAGATGGCATGATGAACACTGAAGCTTTCTTT.

J is TRBJ2-1 and V is TRBV7-8; D is possibly TRBD2 (6 bases). Germline values: CDR1 SGHVS, CDR2 FQNEAQ. V lost 5 bases to trimming and J lost 10 bases, with 21 bases between them. The CDR3 has 15 residues. CDR3 DNA: TGTGCCAGCAGCCGATCGAGGACTAACCTGCGGGAGCAGTTCTTC. Translated, it gives CASSRSRTNLREQFF.

This clone was counted a few times. The rearrangement links TRBV7-2 to TRBJ1-5; 7 nucleotides line up with TRBD1. Germline V CDR1 and CDR2: SGHTA, FQGNSA. Unmatched junction bases numbered 9, after V lost 5 bases and J lost 5 bases. The length of the CDR3 is 15 residues. CDR3 sequence reads: CASSQGVGSYQPQHF. CDR3 sequence (DNA): TGTGCCAGCAGCCAGGGGGTGGGGTCTTATCAGCCCCAGCATTTT.

The genes are TRBV4-1 and TRBJ2-5; TRBD1 might be the D (6 bases). Deletions cut 4 bases from V and 5 bases from J, with 11 bases between. This CDR3 spans 13 amino acids. Looked up from germline, CDR1 is MGHRA and CDR2 is YSYEKL. CDR3 sequence: CASSPQGRETQYF. CDR3 nucleotide sequence: TGCGCCAGCAGCCCCCAGGGGCGGGAGACCCAGTACTTC.

This rearrangement joins TRBV2 to TRBJ2-2, with 10 bases that match TRBD2. The CDR3 has 15 amino acids. V lost 5 bases and J lost 4; bases outside the gene matches: 4. Germline CDR1 SNHLY, CDR2 FYNNEI. The CDR3 nucleotides are TGTGCCAGCAGTTCAGCGGGAGGGGCCACCGGGGAGCTGTTTTTT. This sequence encodes CASSSAGGATGELFF.

The table lists this clone with a few counts. CDR3 DNA sequence: TGTGCCAGTAGTATGACTAGCGGGAGCTCCTACAATGAGCAGTTCTTC. Encoded protein: CASSMTSGSSYNEQFF. The chain links TRBV19 to TRBJ2-1; 12 nucleotides match TRBD2. The V gene end was trimmed by 3 bases and the J gene end by 0 bases; junction bases not matched to a gene: 0. Germline assignment: CDR1 LNHDA and CDR2 SQIVND (reference sequence). The CDR3 runs 16 residues. Variable domain in full (rest from reference TRBV19 and TRBJ2-1): DGGITQSPKYLFRKEGQNVTLSCEQNLNHDAMYWYRQDPGQGLRLIYYSQIVNDFQKGDIAEGYSVSREKKESFPLTVTSAQKNPTAFYLCASSMTSGSSYNEQFFGPGTRLTVL.

The V and J genes are TRBV5-4 and TRBJ2-3, with 10 bases lining up with TRBD2. The V gene's germline CDR1 is SGHNT and CDR2 YYREEE (reference sequence). The junction had 8 bases not matched to a gene; V was cut back by 4 bases and J by 3 bases. The CDR3 spans 16 residues. The CDR3 sequence is CASSGSLAGVTDTQYF. The CDR3 DNA is TGTGCCAGCAGCGGCTCGCTAGCGGGAGTAACAGATACGCAGTATTTT. The whole variable domain, remainder taken from reference TRBV5-4 and TRBJ2-3, is ETGVTQSPTHLIKTRGQQVTLRCSSQSGHNTVSWYQQALGQGPQFIFQYYREEENGRGNFPPRFSGLQFPNYSSELNVNALELDDSALYLCASSGSLAGVTDTQYFGPGTRLTVL.

This rearrangement joins TRBV6-1 to TRBJ2-3, with a possible D match to TRBD2 (5 bases). V lost 2 bases, J lost 0 bases, and 6 bases lay in between. The germline CDR1 and CDR2 sequences are MNHNS and SASEGT. The CDR3 totals 14 residues. This CDR3 reads CASSELASTDTQYF. CDR3 DNA: TGTGCCAGCAGTGAACTAGCTAGCACAGATACGCAGTATTTT.

The chain combines TRBV19 with TRBJ1-2; 7 bases agree with TRBD1. Germline V lookup: CDR1 LNHDA, CDR2 SQIVND (reference sequence). This CDR3 is built from 14 residues. Trimming removed 8 bases from V and 8 bases from J; junction bases left unmatched: 14. CDR3: CASAPQYRGRGYTF. The CDR3 DNA sequence: TGTGCCAGTGCCCCCCAGTACAGGGGCAGAGGCTACACCTTC. Combining the CDR3 with reference TRBV19 and TRBJ1-2 gives the whole variable domain DGGITQSPKYLFRKEGQNVTLSCEQNLNHDAMYWYRQDPGQGLRLIYYSQIVNDFQKGDIAEGYSVSREKKESFPLTVTSAQKNPTAFYLCASAPQYRGRGYTFGSGTRLTVV.

This clone has a count of ten or more. The chain employs TRBV5-1 and TRBJ2-3, with TRBD1 matching over 7 bases. Germline CDR1 reads SGHRS; CDR2 reads YFSETQ. The CDR3 is 15 amino acids. Trimming cost V 4 bases and J 2 bases; bases outside gene matches: 7. CDR3 sequence reads: CASSPGQPDTDTQYF. CDR3 DNA: TGCGCCAGCAGCCCGGGACAGCCTGACACAGATACGCAGTATTTT.

This clone was counted at least ten times. This chain uses TRBV7-9 with TRBJ2-7, with 12 nucleotides matching TRBD2. V trimming: 8 bases; J trimming: 4 bases; junction bases outside the gene matches: 3. CDR3 length: 13 amino acids. From germline, CDR1 is SEHNR and CDR2 FQNEAQ (reference sequence). CDR3 amino acids: CASHGTSGYEQYF. DNA for the CDR3: TGTGCCAGCCACGGGACTAGCGGGTACGAGCAGTACTTC.